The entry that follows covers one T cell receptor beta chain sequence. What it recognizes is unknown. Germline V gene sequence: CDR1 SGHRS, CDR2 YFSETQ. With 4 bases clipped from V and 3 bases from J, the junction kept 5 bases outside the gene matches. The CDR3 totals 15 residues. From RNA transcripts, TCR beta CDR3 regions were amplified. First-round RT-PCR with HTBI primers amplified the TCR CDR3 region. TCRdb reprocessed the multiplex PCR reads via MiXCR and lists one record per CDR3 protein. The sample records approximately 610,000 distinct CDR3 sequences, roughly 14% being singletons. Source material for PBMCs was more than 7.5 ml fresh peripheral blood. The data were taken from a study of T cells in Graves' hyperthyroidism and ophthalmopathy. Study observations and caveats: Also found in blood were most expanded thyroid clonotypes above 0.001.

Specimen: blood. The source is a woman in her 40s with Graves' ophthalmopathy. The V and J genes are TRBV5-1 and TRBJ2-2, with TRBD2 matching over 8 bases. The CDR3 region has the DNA TGCGCCAGCAGCGAACGGCGGGGGGACACCGGGGAGCTGTTTTTT. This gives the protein CASSERRGDTGELFF.